The subject of this entry is one T cell receptor (beta chain). Its cognate antigen is unknown. Measured with immunoSEQ multiplex PCR; TCRdb has only the in-frame clones, and not every one. The sample lists 4,500 to 6,000 clones, 80% to 85% seen once, with under 13% in the top ten. These data originate in a study of blood T cell dynamics during melanoma immunotherapy. Whole-study results and caveats: At W3, later disease-control patients showed bifurcated PBMC repertoire changes, unlike progressors.

Indicated time point: week 3, after first cycle of checkpoint inhibitor. Samples come from before therapy and from week 3 after the first blockade cycle. Germline assignment: CDR1 SGHNT and CDR2 YYREEE (reference sequence). V was shortened by 0 bases and J by 6 bases, with 16 bases between the two germline ends. The CDR3 is made up of 15 amino acids. The sequencing used blood, collected from a patient treated with checkpoint blockade. The source is a human donor with melanoma. The chain is built from TRBV5-4 and TRBJ2-7; the D is unclear. CDR3 region: CASSLGTRHPLEQYF. CDR3 in DNA: TGTGCCAGCAGCTTGGGGACCCGCCACCCCCTCGAGCAGTACTTC.